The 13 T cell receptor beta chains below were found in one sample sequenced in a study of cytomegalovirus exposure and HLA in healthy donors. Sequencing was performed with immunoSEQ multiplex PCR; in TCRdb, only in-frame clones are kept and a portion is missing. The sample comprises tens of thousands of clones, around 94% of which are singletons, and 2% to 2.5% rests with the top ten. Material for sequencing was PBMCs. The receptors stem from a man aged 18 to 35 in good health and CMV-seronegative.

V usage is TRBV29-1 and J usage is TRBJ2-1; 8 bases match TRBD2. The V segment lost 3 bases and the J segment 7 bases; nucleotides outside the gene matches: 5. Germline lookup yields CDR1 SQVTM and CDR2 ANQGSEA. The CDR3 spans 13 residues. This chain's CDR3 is CSVDGGGGNEQFF. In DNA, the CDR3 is TGCAGCGTTGACGGGGGGGGCGGGAATGAGCAGTTCTTC.

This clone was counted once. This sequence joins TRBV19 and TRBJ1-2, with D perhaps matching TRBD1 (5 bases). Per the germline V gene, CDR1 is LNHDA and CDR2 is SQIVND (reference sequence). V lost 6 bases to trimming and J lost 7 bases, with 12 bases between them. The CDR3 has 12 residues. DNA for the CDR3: TGTGCCAGTAGGAGCCAGGGCCGTGGCTACACCTTC. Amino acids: CASRSQGRGYTF.

CDR3 amino acids: CASSWLAGEGLETQYF. Written as DNA, the CDR3 is TGTGCCAGCAGCTGGCTAGCGGGAGAGGGGCTAGAGACCCAGTACTTC. J is TRBJ2-5 and V is TRBV7-6, with 10 bases identical to TRBD2. The CDR3 has 16 amino acids. Per germline, CDR1 SGHVS and CDR2 FNYEAQ. V gave up 4 bases and J gave up 4 bases; unmatched junction bases: 9.

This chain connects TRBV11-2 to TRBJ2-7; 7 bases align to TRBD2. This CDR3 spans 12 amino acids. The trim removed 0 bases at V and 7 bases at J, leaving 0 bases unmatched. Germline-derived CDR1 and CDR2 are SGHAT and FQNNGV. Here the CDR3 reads CASSLEAGEQYF. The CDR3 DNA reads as TGTGCCAGCAGCTTAGAAGCGGGAGAGCAGTACTTC.

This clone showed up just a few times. CDR3 amino acids: CASSNQNQPQHF. The CDR3 nucleotides read TGTGCCAGCAGTAATCAAAATCAGCCCCAGCATTTT. V gene TRBV6-6 combines with J gene TRBJ1-5, with unresolved D. The CDR3 consists of 12 residues. The germline CDR1 and CDR2 sequences are MNHNY and SVGAGI (reference sequence). The V and J ends lost 5 bases and 4 bases respectively, with 6 bases between them.

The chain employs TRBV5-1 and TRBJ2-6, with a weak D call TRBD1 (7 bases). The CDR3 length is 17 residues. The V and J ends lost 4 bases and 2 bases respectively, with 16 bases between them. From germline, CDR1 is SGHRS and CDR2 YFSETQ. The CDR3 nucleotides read TGCGCCAGCAGCCAAGTCCCCAGGGGGGCTGGGGCCAACGTCCTGACTTTC. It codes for CASSQVPRGAGANVLTF.

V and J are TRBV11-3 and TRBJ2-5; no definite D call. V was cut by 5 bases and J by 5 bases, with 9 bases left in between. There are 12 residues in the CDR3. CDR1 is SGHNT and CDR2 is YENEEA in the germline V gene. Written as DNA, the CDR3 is TGTGCCAGCAGCCACAAGAGGGAGACCCAGTACTTC. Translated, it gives CASSHKRETQYF.

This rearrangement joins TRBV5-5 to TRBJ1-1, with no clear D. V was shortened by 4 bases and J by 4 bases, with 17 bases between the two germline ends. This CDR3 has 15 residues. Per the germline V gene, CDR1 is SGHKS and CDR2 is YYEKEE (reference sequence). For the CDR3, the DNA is TGTGCCAGCAGCCGGGAGGGAATTCGGGGCACTGAAGCTTTCTTT. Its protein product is CASSREGIRGTEAFF.

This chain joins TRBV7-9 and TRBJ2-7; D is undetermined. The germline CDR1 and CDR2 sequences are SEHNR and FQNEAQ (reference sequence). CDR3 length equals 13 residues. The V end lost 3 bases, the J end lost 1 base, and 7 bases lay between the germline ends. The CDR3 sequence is CASSLSESYEQYF. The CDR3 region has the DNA TGTGCCAGCAGCTTGAGTGAGTCCTACGAGCAGTACTTC.

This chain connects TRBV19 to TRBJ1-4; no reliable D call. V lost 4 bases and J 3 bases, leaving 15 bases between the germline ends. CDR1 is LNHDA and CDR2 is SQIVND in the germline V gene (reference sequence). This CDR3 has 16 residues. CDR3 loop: CASSKGPGGSNEKLFF. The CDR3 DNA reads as TGTGCCAGTAGTAAAGGACCGGGAGGGTCTAATGAAAAACTGTTTTTT.

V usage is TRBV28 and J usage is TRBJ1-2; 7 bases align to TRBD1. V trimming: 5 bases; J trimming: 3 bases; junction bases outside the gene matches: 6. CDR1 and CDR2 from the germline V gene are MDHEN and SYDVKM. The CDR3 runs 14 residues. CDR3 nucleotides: TGTGCCAGCAGTCCCTACAGGGGCGACTATGGCTACACCTTC. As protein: CASSPYRGDYGYTF.

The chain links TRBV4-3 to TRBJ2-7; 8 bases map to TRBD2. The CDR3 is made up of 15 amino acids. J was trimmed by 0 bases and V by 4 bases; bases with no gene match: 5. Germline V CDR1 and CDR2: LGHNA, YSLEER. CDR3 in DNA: TGCGCCAGCAGCCCTTCGGCGGGAGGCTCCTACGAGCAGTACTTC. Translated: CASSPSAGGSYEQYF.

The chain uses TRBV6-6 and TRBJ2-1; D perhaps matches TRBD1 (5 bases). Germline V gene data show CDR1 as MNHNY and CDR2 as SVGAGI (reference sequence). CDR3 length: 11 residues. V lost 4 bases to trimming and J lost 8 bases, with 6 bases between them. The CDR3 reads CASSLGDEQFF. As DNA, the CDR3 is TGTGCCAGCAGTTTAGGGGATGAGCAGTTCTTC.